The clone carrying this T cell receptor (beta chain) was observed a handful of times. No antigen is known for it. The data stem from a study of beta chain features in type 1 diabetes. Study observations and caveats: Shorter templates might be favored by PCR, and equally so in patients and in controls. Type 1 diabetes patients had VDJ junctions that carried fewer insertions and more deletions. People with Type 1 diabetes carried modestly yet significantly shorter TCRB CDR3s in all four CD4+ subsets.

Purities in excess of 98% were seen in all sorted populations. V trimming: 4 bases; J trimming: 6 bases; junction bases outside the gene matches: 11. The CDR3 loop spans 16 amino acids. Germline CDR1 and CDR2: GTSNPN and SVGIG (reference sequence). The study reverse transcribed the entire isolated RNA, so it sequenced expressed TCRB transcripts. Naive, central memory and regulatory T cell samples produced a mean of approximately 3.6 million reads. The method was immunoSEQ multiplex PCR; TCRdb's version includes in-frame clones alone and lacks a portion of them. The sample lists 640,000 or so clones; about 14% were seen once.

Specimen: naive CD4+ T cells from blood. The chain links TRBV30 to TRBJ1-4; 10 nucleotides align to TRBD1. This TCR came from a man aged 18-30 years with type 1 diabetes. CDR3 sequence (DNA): TGTGCCTGGACTCCCCGAAGGACAGGGGGGCATGAAAAACTGTTTTTT. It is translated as CAWTPRRTGGHEKLFF.